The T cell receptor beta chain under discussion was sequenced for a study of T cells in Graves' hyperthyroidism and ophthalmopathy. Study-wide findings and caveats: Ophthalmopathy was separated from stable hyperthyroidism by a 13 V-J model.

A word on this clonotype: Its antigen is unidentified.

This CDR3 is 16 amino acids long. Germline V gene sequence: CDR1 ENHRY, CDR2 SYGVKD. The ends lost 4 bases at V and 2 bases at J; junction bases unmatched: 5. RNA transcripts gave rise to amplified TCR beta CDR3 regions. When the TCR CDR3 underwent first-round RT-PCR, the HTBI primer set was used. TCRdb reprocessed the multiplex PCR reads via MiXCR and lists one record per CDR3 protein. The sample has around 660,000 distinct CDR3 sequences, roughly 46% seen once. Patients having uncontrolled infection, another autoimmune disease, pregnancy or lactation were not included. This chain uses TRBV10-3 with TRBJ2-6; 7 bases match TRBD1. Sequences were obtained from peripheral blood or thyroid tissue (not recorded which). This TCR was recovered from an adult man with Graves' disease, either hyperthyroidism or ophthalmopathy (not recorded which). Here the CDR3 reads CAISADRAAGANVLTF. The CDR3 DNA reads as TGTGCCATCAGTGCAGACAGGGCCGCTGGGGCCAACGTCCTGACTTTC.